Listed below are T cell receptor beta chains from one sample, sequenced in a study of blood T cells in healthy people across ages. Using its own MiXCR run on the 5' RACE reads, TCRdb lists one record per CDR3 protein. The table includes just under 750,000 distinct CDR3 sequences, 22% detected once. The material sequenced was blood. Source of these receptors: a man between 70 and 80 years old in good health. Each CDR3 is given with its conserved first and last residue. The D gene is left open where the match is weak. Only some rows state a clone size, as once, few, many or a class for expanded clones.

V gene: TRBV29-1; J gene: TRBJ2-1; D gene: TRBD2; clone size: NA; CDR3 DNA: TGCAGCGTTGGCGCTAGCGGATACAATGAGCAGTTCTTC; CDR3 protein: CSVGASGYNEQFF
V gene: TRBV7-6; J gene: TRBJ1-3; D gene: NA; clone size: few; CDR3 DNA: TGTGCCAGCAGCTTAGGTTCGGTAGACTTCTCTGGAAACACCATATATTTT; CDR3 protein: CASSLGSVDFSGNTIYF
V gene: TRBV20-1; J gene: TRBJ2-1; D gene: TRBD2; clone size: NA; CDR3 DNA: TGCAGTGCTAGATACCAAAGGACTAGCGTAGGGAATGAGCAGTTCTTC; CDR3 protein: CSARYQRTSVGNEQFF
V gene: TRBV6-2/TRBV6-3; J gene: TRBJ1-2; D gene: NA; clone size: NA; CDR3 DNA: TGTGCCAGCAGTTATACACAGCAGGGGTATGGCTACACCTTC; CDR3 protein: CASSYTQQGYGYTF
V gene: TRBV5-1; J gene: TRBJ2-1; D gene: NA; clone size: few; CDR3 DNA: TGCGCCAGCAGCTTCCGACTAGAGAATGAGCAGTTCTTC; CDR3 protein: CASSFRLENEQFF
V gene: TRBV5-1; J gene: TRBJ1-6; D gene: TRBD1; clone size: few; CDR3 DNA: TGCGCCAGCAGCATTGAACCGGGACAGAGACTCTATAATTCACCCCTCCACTTT; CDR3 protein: CASSIEPGQRLYNSPLHF
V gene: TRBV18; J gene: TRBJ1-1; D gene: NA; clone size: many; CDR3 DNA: TGTGCCAGCTCACCAGGGAACACTGAAGCTTTCTTT; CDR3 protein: CASSPGNTEAFF
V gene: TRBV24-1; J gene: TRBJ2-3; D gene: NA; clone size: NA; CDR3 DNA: TGTGCCACCAGTGATTATGGAACAGATACGCAGTATTTT; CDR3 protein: CATSDYGTDTQYF
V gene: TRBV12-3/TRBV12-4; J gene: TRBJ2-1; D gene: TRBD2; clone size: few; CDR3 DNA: TGTGCCAGCAGGGCGACTAGCGGGAATCGGAATGAGCAGTTCTTC; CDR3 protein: CASRATSGNRNEQFF
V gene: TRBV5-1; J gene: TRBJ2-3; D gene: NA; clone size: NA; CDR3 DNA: TGCGCCAGCAGCCCCCACTCTAGCACAGATACGCAGTATTTT; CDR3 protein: CASSPHSSTDTQYF
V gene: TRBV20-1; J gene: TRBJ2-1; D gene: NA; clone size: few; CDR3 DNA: TGCAGTGCTAGAATAGCTCCTGGTGAGCAGTTCTTC; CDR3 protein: CSARIAPGEQFF
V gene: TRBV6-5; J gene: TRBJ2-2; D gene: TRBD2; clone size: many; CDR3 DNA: TGTGCCAGCAGTTACTCGGCTCTAGCGGGGGCGACGAACACCGGGGAGCTGTTTTTT; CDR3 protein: CASSYSALAGATNTGELFF
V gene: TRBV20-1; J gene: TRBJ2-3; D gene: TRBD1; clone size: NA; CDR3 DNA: TGCAGCCAGGGGGGTTTGGGACAGGTCACAGATACGCAGTATTTT; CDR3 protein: CSQGGLGQVTDTQYF
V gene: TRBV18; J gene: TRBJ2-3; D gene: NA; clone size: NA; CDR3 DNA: TGTGCCAGCGCACAGGGTTCGACAGATACGCAGTATTTT; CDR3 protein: CASAQGSTDTQYF
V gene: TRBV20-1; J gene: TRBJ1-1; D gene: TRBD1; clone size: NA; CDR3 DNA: TGCAGTGCTCTTTCCTCCGAACTTACAGGGGCGACTGAAGCTTTCTTT; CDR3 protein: CSALSSELTGATEAFF
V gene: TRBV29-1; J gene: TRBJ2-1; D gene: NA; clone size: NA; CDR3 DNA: TGCAGCGCCGATCCAATCTACAATGAGCAGTTCTTC; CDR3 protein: CSADPIYNEQFF
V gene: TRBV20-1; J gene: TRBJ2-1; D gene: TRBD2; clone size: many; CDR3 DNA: TGCAGTGCTAGTGTGGTGGGACTAGCGGCTGAGCAGTTCTTC; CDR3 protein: CSASVVGLAAEQFF
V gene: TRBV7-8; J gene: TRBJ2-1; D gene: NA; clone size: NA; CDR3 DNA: TGTGCCAGCAGCTTCCCTCAGGGGGCGGGAGGTTCCTACAATGAGCAGTTCTTC; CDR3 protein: CASSFPQGAGGSYNEQFF
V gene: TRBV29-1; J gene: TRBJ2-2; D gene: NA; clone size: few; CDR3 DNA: TGCAGCGTTCCACGGGGGAAGTCGAACACCGGGGAGCTGTTTTTT; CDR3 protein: CSVPRGKSNTGELFF
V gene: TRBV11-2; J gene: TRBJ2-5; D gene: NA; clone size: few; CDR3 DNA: TGTGCCAGCAGCTTAGAAGGGGCAGAACAAGAGACCCAGTACTTC; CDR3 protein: CASSLEGAEQETQYF
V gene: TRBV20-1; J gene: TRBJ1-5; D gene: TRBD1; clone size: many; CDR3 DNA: TGCAGTGCTAGAACCGGGACAGCCCTTTCTAAGCCCCAGCATTTT; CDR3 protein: CSARTGTALSKPQHF
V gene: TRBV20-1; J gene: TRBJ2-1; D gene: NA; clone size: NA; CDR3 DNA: TGCAGTGCGGCCCAGGGACCCCCCTACAATGAGCAGTTCTTC; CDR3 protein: CSAAQGPPYNEQFF
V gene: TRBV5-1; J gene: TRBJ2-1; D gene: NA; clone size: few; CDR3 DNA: TGCGCCAGCAGCTTGCAAGCGGAAATCTACAATGAGCAGTTCTTC; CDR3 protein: CASSLQAEIYNEQFF
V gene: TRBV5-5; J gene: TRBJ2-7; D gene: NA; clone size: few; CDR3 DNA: TGTGCCAGCAGCTTCAGGGACGGGCACTACGAGCAGTACTTC; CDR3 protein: CASSFRDGHYEQYF
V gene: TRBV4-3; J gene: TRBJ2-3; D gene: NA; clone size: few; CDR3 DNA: TGCGCCAGCAGCCAAGATGCTAGGTTAGATACGCAGTATTTT; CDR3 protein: CASSQDARLDTQYF
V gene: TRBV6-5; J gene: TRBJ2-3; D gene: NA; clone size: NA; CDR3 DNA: TGTGCCAGCAGTCCGAGACTAACCGGGGGTCCAGATACGCAGTATTTT; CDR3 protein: CASSPRLTGGPDTQYF
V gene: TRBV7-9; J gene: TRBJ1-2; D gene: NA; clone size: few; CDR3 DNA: TGTGCCAGCGATGAGAACTATGGCTACACCTTC; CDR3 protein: CASDENYGYTF
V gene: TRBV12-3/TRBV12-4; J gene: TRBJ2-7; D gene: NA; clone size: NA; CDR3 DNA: TGTGCCAGCAGTGCCGGGACCGGAGGCTCCTACGAGCAGTACTTC; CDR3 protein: CASSAGTGGSYEQYF
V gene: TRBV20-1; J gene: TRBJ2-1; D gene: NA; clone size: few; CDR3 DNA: TGCAGTGCTAGAGATCTAAGTAGCGGCTCTTCCTACAATGAGCAGTTCTTC; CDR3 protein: CSARDLSSGSSYNEQFF